The 26 T cell receptor beta chains listed next were all sequenced from one sample in a study of cytomegalovirus exposure and HLA in healthy donors. The repertoire was sequenced with immunoSEQ multiplex PCR; TCRdb's copy has only in-frame clones and lacks some. The sample holds over 200,000 clones, approximately 86% seen once. The sample consisted of PBMCs. These receptors were taken from a woman between 18 and 29 years old in good health and CMV-seronegative.

This chain uses TRBV29-1 with TRBJ2-1; 11 bases agree with TRBD2. Germline trimming cut 0 bases from V and 8 bases from J; bases unmatched to any gene: 9. CDR1 and CDR2 from the germline V gene are SQVTM and ANQGSEA. The CDR3 has 16 amino acids. The CDR3 loop is CSVEDSTSGSLHEQFF. CDR3 DNA sequence: TGCAGCGTTGAAGATTCCACTAGCGGGAGCTTGCATGAGCAGTTCTTC.

The chain employs TRBV28 and TRBJ2-7, with 8 positions matching TRBD1. The CDR3 has 13 amino acids. V dropped 6 bases and J dropped 4; count of bases not matched to a gene: 5. Per the germline V gene, CDR1 is MDHEN and CDR2 is SYDVKM. The CDR3 DNA is TGTGCCAGCAGCCTGACAGGGGTATACGAGCAGTACTTC. It yields the protein CASSLTGVYEQYF.

The genes are TRBV5-6 and TRBJ1-2, with D tentatively TRBD1 (5 bases). The CDR3 consists of 17 residues. Germline-derived CDR1 and CDR2 are SGHDT and YYEEEE. Trimming removed 4 bases at V and 1 base at J, with 20 bases between. Here the CDR3 reads CASSPLMTDFVNYGYTF. CDR3 bases: TGTGCCAGCAGCCCCTTGATGACAGATTTTGTTAACTATGGCTACACCTTC.

This sequence joins TRBV28 and TRBJ2-3, with 7 positions matching TRBD2. Germline V lookup: CDR1 MDHEN, CDR2 SYDVKM. The CDR3 is 18 residues long. The V segment lost 4 bases and the J segment 6 bases; nucleotides outside the gene matches: 19. The DNA of the CDR3 is TGTGCCAGCAGTTCCTTTGAGGCTAGCGGAGAGGGATACGATACGCAGTATTTT. Encoded protein: CASSSFEASGEGYDTQYF.

This sequence joins TRBV5-1 and TRBJ2-5; 12 bases line up with TRBD1. This CDR3 contains 15 residues. CDR1 is SGHRS, CDR2 YFSETQ, per germline. The V gene end was trimmed by 7 bases and the J gene end by 5 bases; junction bases not matched to a gene: 9. CDR3: CASLPGQGAGETQYF. Written as DNA, the CDR3 is TGCGCCAGCTTACCGGGACAGGGGGCCGGGGAGACCCAGTACTTC. The entire variable domain, with the rest obtained from reference TRBV5-1 and TRBJ2-5, is as follows: KAGVTQTPRYLIKTRGQQVTLSCSPISGHRSVSWYQQTPGQGLQFLFEYFSETQRNKGNFPGRFSGRQFSNSRSEMNVSTLELGDSALYLCASLPGQGAGETQYFGPGTRLLVL.

This clone was seen more than once but under ten times. The rearrangement uses TRBV14 and TRBJ2-1; D gene ambiguous. Germline V gives CDR1 SGHDN, CDR2 FVKESK. The length of the CDR3 is 12 residues. V lost 4 bases to trimming and J lost 4 bases, with 5 bases between them. The DNA of the CDR3 is TGTGCCAGCAGCCGTTATTACAATGAGCAGTTCTTC. Amino acid sequence: CASSRYYNEQFF. Based on the CDR3 plus reference TRBV14 and TRBJ2-1, the full variable domain is EAGVTQFPSHSVIEKGQTVTLRCDPISGHDNLYWYRRVMGKEIKFLLHFVKESKQDESGMPNNRFLAERTGGTYSTLKVQPAELEDSGVYFCASSRYYNEQFFGPGTRLTVL.

The chain links TRBV5-1 to TRBJ2-1, with D tentatively TRBD2 (5 bases). Trimming took off 0 bases at V and 0 bases at J, with 7 bases between the two ends. This CDR3 is 15 amino acids long. CDR1 is SGHRS and CDR2 is YFSETQ in the germline V gene. In DNA form, the CDR3 reads TGCGCCAGCAGCTTGGAGAGCGGCTCCTACAATGAGCAGTTCTTC. Encoded protein: CASSLESGSYNEQFF.

V gene TRBV4-1 combines with J gene TRBJ2-3, with D perhaps TRBD1 (7 bases). The CDR3 totals 16 residues. Germline V gene lookup returns CDR1 MGHRA and CDR2 YSYEKL. Trimming removed 2 bases at V and 0 bases at J, with 12 bases between. The CDR3 DNA reads TGCGCCAGCAGCCAATCGACAGGGACTAGCACAGATACGCAGTATTTT. This translates into CASSQSTGTSTDTQYF.

The chain recombines TRBV7-3 with TRBJ2-1; 8 bases fit TRBD1. CDR3 length: 13 amino acids. Trimming at V came to 5 bases and at J to 5 bases, leaving 2 bases not matched to a gene. Germline V gene lookup returns CDR1 SGHTA and CDR2 FQGTGA. The CDR3 is CASSPGGHNEQFF. The CDR3 DNA sequence: TGTGCCAGCAGCCCAGGGGGCCACAATGAGCAGTTCTTC.

This chain joins TRBV28 and TRBJ2-3; the match to TRBD1 covers 7 bases. The V gene's germline CDR1 is MDHEN and CDR2 SYDVKM. The length of the CDR3 is 13 residues. V trimming: 4 bases; J trimming: 3 bases; junction bases outside the gene matches: 1. CDR3 residues: CASSSQGTDTQYF. In DNA form, the CDR3 reads TGTGCCAGCAGTTCACAGGGGACAGATACGCAGTATTTT. The full variable domain, in which reference TRBV28 and TRBJ2-3 provide the parts outside the CDR3, is DVKVTQSSRYLVKRTGEKVFLECVQDMDHENMFWYRQDPGLGLRLIYFSYDVKMKEKGDIPEGYSVSREKKERFSLILESASTNQTSMYLCASSSQGTDTQYFGPGTRLTVL.

The gene calls are TRBV19 and TRBJ2-1; 8 bases are shared with TRBD1. Germline-derived CDR1 and CDR2 are LNHDA and SQIVND (reference sequence). CDR3 length equals 15 residues. Trimming cost V 4 bases and J 0 bases; bases outside gene matches: 2. The CDR3 DNA reads TGTGCCAGTAGTACACAGGGGGGCTCCTACAATGAGCAGTTCTTC. Translating it yields CASSTQGGSYNEQFF.

The V and J genes are TRBV28 and TRBJ1-5; TRBD1 aligns across 9 bases. The CDR3 is 22 amino acids. Germline trimming cut 5 bases from V and 6 bases from J; bases unmatched to any gene: 29. CDR1 is MDHEN, CDR2 SYDVKM, per germline. CDR3 in amino acids: CASSLLSGGSSRDRVAGQPQHF. CDR3 coding DNA: TGTGCCAGCAGTCTCCTAAGTGGGGGATCTTCCCGGGACAGGGTTGCAGGTCAGCCCCAGCATTTT. The full variable domain, rest sourced from reference TRBV28 and TRBJ1-5, is DVKVTQSSRYLVKRTGEKVFLECVQDMDHENMFWYRQDPGLGLRLIYFSYDVKMKEKGDIPEGYSVSREKKERFSLILESASTNQTSMYLCASSLLSGGSSRDRVAGQPQHFGDGTRLSIL.

The chain links TRBV7-8 to TRBJ2-7; unclear D gene. CDR3 length: 15 residues. Germline CDR1 reads SGHVS; CDR2 reads FQNEAQ. Deletions cut 3 bases from V and 2 bases from J, with 14 bases between. In DNA form, the CDR3 reads TGTGCCAGCAGCTTCTCGCCTAGGCGTACCTACGAGCAGTACTTC. As protein: CASSFSPRRTYEQYF.

J is TRBJ2-5 and V is TRBV29-1; no firm D call. CDR1 is SQVTM, CDR2 ANQGSEA, per germline. This CDR3 region has 12 residues. The V end lost 6 bases, the J end lost 5 bases, and 13 bases lay between the germline ends. The CDR3 spells CSVRPPSETQYF. The CDR3, as DNA: TGCAGCGTGCGCCCCCCGTCGGAGACCCAGTACTTC.

The chain recombines TRBV7-3 with TRBJ2-1; the match to TRBD2 covers 11 bases. Germline CDR1 reads SGHTA; CDR2 reads FQGTGA. The CDR3 runs to 16 residues. V lost 5 bases and J lost 8; bases outside the gene matches: 11. The CDR3 DNA reads as TGTGCCAGCAGCGCCACAATAGCGGGGGGGAGCCATGAGCAGTTCTTC. Protein sequence: CASSATIAGGSHEQFF.

The chain uses TRBV19 and TRBJ2-2, with TRBD2 as a possible D gene (6 bases). Germline CDR1 is LNHDA and CDR2 is SQIVND (reference sequence). V was cut by 3 bases and J by 0 bases, with 11 bases left in between. The CDR3 is made up of 16 amino acids. CDR3 nucleotide sequence: TGTGCCAGTAGTATCGGGGGTATTTCGAACACCGGGGAGCTGTTTTTT. Protein product: CASSIGGISNTGELFF.

The V and J genes are TRBV2 and TRBJ1-1, with D hard to call. CDR3 length: 15 residues. The V end lost 6 bases, the J end lost 4 bases, and 18 bases lay between the germline ends. CDR1 is SNHLY and CDR2 is FYNNEI in the germline V gene. CDR3 bases: TGTGCCAGCAGCCCACGAGGGAAGAGATCCACTGAAGCTTTCTTT. It translates to CASSPRGKRSTEAFF. Using reference TRBV2 and TRBJ1-1 for the parts outside the CDR3, the full variable domain is EPEVTQTPSHQVTQMGQEVILRCVPISNHLYFYWYRQILGQKVEFLVSFYNNEISEKSEIFDDQFSVERPDGSNFTLKIRSTKLEDSAMYFCASSPRGKRSTEAFFGQGTRLTVV.

The rearrangement joins TRBV9 to TRBJ2-1, with 10 bases fitting TRBD2. The CDR3 has 15 amino acids. Germline V gives CDR1 SGDLS, CDR2 YYNGEE. The junction had 4 bases not matched to a gene; V was cut back by 0 bases and J by 7 bases. CDR3 amino acids: CASSVEVTSGNEQFF. CDR3 DNA sequence: TGTGCCAGCAGCGTAGAGGTGACTAGCGGGAATGAGCAGTTCTTC.

The rearrangement joins TRBV11-1 to TRBJ2-2; tentative D call: TRBD2 (6 bases). The CDR3 runs 13 residues. Trimming cost V 1 base and J 7 bases, with 7 bases left between them. Germline CDR1 and CDR2: SGHAT and FQDESV (reference sequence). The CDR3 loop is CASSLERVGELFF. For the CDR3, the DNA is TGTGCCAGCAGCTTAGAGCGGGTCGGGGAGCTGTTTTTT.

The sample holds a few counts of this clone. V and J are TRBV4-1 and TRBJ2-6; D is uncertain. CDR1 and CDR2 from the germline V gene are MGHRA and YSYEKL. There are 16 residues in the CDR3. V dropped 0 bases and J dropped 1 base, with 7 bases sitting between them. The CDR3 DNA is TGCGCCAGCAGCCAAGAAAGAGGTTCTGGGGCCAACGTCCTGACTTTC. This translates into CASSQERGSGANVLTF.

The chain is built from TRBV28 and TRBJ1-3; D is unclear. Trimming removed 9 bases at V and 0 bases at J, with 18 bases between. The germline CDR1 and CDR2 sequences are MDHEN and SYDVKM. The CDR3 is 16 residues long. The CDR3 spells CARPSPGIYSGNTIYF. The CDR3 region has the DNA TGTGCCAGACCAAGTCCGGGGATATACTCTGGAAACACCATATATTTT.

The chain joins TRBV27 to TRBJ1-3, with TRBD1 as a possible D gene (6 bases). Germline CDR1 MNHEY, CDR2 SMNVEV (reference sequence). CDR3 length equals 15 residues. The germline V and J ends were trimmed by 6 bases and 0 bases, with 12 bases remaining between them. This CDR3 is CASSLTGISGNTIYF. In DNA, the CDR3 is TGTGCCAGCAGCCTAACAGGGATCTCTGGAAACACCATATATTTT.

This sequence joins TRBV4-2 and TRBJ2-3; TRBD2 matches at 9 bases. The CDR3 runs 14 residues. In germline, CDR1 is LGHNA, CDR2 YNFKEQ. The V segment lost 0 bases and the J segment 11 bases; nucleotides outside the gene matches: 6. This CDR3 is CASSQDYSGREQYF. The CDR3, as DNA: TGTGCCAGCAGCCAAGACTATAGCGGGAGAGAGCAGTATTTT.

The rearrangement joins TRBV4-3 to TRBJ2-7, with no clear D. Deletions cut 0 bases from V and 2 bases from J, with 11 bases between. The CDR3 is made up of 15 amino acids. CDR1 is LGHNA, CDR2 YSLEER, per germline. This CDR3 reads CASSQEFGPTYEQYF. DNA of the CDR3: TGCGCCAGCAGCCAAGAATTCGGTCCAACCTACGAGCAGTACTTC.

V and J are TRBV6-6 and TRBJ2-4; 10 bases match TRBD1. J gave up 4 bases and V 6 bases, and 9 bases lay outside the gene matches. Germline lookup yields CDR1 MNHNY and CDR2 SVGAGI (reference sequence). This CDR3 is 16 amino acids long. The CDR3 bases are TGTGCCAGCAGATCGACAGGGGGCATTACGAAAAACATTCAGTACTTC. Amino acid sequence: CASRSTGGITKNIQYF.

The V call is TRBV6-1, the J call TRBJ2-6; TRBD2 matches at 10 bases. CDR1 is MNHNS, CDR2 SASEGT, per germline. With 7 bases clipped from V and 4 bases from J, the junction kept 4 bases outside the gene matches. The length of the CDR3 is 15 residues. The CDR3 sequence: CASTPAGGGANVLTF. CDR3 nucleotides: TGTGCCAGCACCCCAGCGGGAGGGGGGGCCAACGTCCTGACTTTC.